This entry lists 20 T cell receptor beta chains sequenced from one sample in a study of beta chain features in type 1 diabetes. Every bit of the isolated RNA underwent reverse transcription, so sequencing read expressed TCRB transcripts. The table came from immunoSEQ multiplex PCR; TCRdb's copy has only in-frame clones and leaves some out. The table shows some 350,000 clones, with approximately 13% occurring only once. Antigens for these TCRs are unknown. General study results and limits: Shortening of TCRB CDR3s, moderate but significant, appeared in all four CD4+ subsets of Type 1 diabetes patients.

Sequencing used naive CD4+ T cells from blood. The source is a woman aged 18-29 years with type 1 diabetes.

V and J are TRBV5-1 and TRBJ2-5; 10 bases agree with TRBD2. CDR1 is SGHRS, CDR2 YFSETQ, per germline. Trimming cost V 0 bases and J 2 bases; bases outside gene matches: 10. The CDR3 spans 18 residues. The CDR3 reads CASSLASVAGGSQETQYF. Written as DNA, the CDR3 is TGCGCCAGCAGCTTGGCCTCGGTAGCGGGAGGCTCTCAAGAGACCCAGTACTTC.

This clone has more than one count but fewer than ten. The chain uses TRBV18 and TRBJ2-7; 10 nucleotides align to TRBD1. The CDR3 contains 14 residues. Trimming cost V 6 bases and J 3 bases; bases outside gene matches: 5. The germline gives CDR1 KGHSH, CDR2 LQKENI. The CDR3 DNA reads as TGTGCCAGCTCCCTCGGACAGGGGGGCTACGAGCAGTACGTC. Its translation is CASSLGQGGYEQYV.

This clone was found a few times. This chain uses TRBV6-5 with TRBJ2-1; D perhaps matches TRBD2 (5 bases). Germline V lookup: CDR1 MNHEY, CDR2 SVGAGI. The V gene lost 5 bases and the J gene lost 5 bases, with 10 bases spanning the gap. The CDR3 is made up of 13 amino acids. CDR3 DNA sequence: TGTGCCAGCAGTGAGCTAGCCGACAATGAGCAGTTCTTC. It yields the protein CASSELADNEQFF.

V gene TRBV5-1 combines with J gene TRBJ2-5; TRBD1 matches 9 bases. The CDR3 extends over 14 amino acids. Germline CDR1 SGHRS, CDR2 YFSETQ. V lost 3 bases to trimming and J lost 5 bases; unmatched junction nucleotides: 5. The CDR3, as DNA: TGCGCCAGCAGCTCGGGACAGGGTAGGGAGACCCAGTACTTC. This translates into CASSSGQGRETQYF.

This clone came up a few times. The chain is built from TRBV5-1 and TRBJ2-2; 7 bases align to TRBD2. The CDR3 covers 14 residues. Trimming took 8 bases from V and 6 from J; bases not matched to a gene: 10. In germline, CDR1 is SGHRS, CDR2 YFSETQ. The CDR3 loop reads CASTQREVAGELFF. In DNA, the CDR3 is TGCGCCAGTACTCAACGGGAGGTTGCCGGGGAGCTGTTTTTT.

V gene TRBV2 combines with J gene TRBJ2-1; TRBD2 agrees at 8 bases. Losses at the gene ends were 7 bases for V and 6 bases for J; bases not matched to a gene: 11. CDR1 and CDR2 (germline): SNHLY, FYNNEI. This CDR3 is 15 amino acids long. CDR3 sequence: CASTKGAGGSNEQFF. CDR3 bases: TGTGCCAGCACCAAAGGGGCGGGAGGCTCCAATGAGCAGTTCTTC.

This clone appeared a few times. The chain uses TRBV29-1 and TRBJ1-4, with D perhaps matching TRBD1 (5 bases). This CDR3 is built from 14 residues. V was shortened by 7 bases and J by 4 bases, with 16 bases between the two germline ends. Per the germline V gene, CDR1 is SQVTM and CDR2 is ANQGSEA. CDR3 coding DNA: TGCAGCGCTTTGTCAGACAGAAGTAATGAAAAACTGTTTTTT. Its translation is CSALSDRSNEKLFF.

The chain joins TRBV30 to TRBJ2-2; a possible D gene is TRBD1 (5 bases). Germline CDR1 is GTSNPN and CDR2 is SVGIG (reference sequence). The length of the CDR3 is 13 residues. Between the trimmed V and J ends, which lost 0 bases and 8 bases, there was a span of 10 bases. This CDR3 is CAWSVQGAGELFF. The CDR3 nucleotides are TGTGCCTGGAGTGTACAAGGGGCGGGGGAGCTGTTTTTT.

A few counts support this clone. The CDR3 nucleotides are TGTGCCAGCAGTGAGACTGGGGGGAATCAGCCCCAGCATTTT. Amino acid sequence: CASSETGGNQPQHF. J is TRBJ1-5 and V is TRBV2; TRBD1 is a possible D gene (5 bases). The germline V gene encodes CDR1 SNHLY and CDR2 FYNNEI. This CDR3 is 14 amino acids long. Trimming pared 3 bases from V and 4 bases from J, leaving 10 bases between.

With regard to this clone: The same CDR3 is also encoded by other DNA sequences in this sample. The rearrangement links TRBV7-7 to TRBJ2-3; a possible D gene is TRBD1 (6 bases). V gave up 5 bases and J gave up 4 bases, with 10 bases separating them. The CDR3 is 13 amino acids. Germline V CDR1 and CDR2: SSHAT, FNYEAQ (reference sequence). CDR3 coding DNA: TGTGCCAGCAGCCCTCAGGGGCCAGATACGCAGTATTTT. As protein: CASSPQGPDTQYF. The full variable domain, in which reference TRBV7-7 and TRBJ2-3 provide the parts outside the CDR3, is GAGVSQSPRYKVTKRGQDVTLRCDPISSHATLYWYQQALGQGPEFLTYFNYEAQPDKSGLPSDRFSAERPEGSISTLTIQRTEQRDSAMYRCASSPQGPDTQYFGPGTRLTVL.

V is TRBV7-8 and J is TRBJ2-3, with a weak D call TRBD2 (6 bases). V dropped 6 bases and J dropped 9 bases, with 19 bases sitting between them. This CDR3 has 14 residues. CDR1 SGHVS and CDR2 FQNEAQ come from the germline V gene. The CDR3 nucleotides read TGTGCCAGCAGAGATGGTAGCGGAGGCCCCACGCAGTATTTT. Its translation is CASRDGSGGPTQYF.

The chain recombines TRBV5-1 with TRBJ2-3; TRBD2 aligns across 13 bases. The germline gives CDR1 SGHRS, CDR2 YFSETQ. The CDR3 covers 16 residues. V shed 0 bases and J 5 bases; nucleotides not matched to a gene: 3. Written as DNA, the CDR3 is TGCGCCAGCAGCTTGGGGACTAGCGGGAGTAGAGATACGCAGTATTTT. It translates to CASSLGTSGSRDTQYF.

Only a few counts were recorded for this clone. The rearrangement uses TRBV27 and TRBJ1-1; possibly TRBD1 for D (6 bases). The CDR3 length is 13 residues. Per the germline V gene, CDR1 is MNHEY and CDR2 is SMNVEV (reference sequence). V was shortened by 6 bases and J by 4 bases, with 12 bases between the two germline ends. The CDR3 nucleotides are TGTGCCAGCAGCGAAGTACAGGGCACTGAAGCTTTCTTT. Translating it yields CASSEVQGTEAFF.

This chain links TRBV21-1 with TRBJ1-5; the DNA was not used to check the table's D call, TRBD1. TRBV21-1 is noted as a pseudogene. There are 16 residues in the CDR3. The DNA of the CDR3 is TGTGCCAGCAGCACAACAGGGGTGCGCGTCAATCAGCCCCAGCATTTT. This translates into CASSTTGVRVNQPQHF.

In its sample, this clone was seen a few times. This chain connects TRBV5-6 to TRBJ2-7, with 10 bases identical to TRBD1. Germline loops: CDR1 SGHDT, CDR2 YYEEEE. The CDR3 length is 16 residues. The V and J ends lost 3 bases and 6 bases, in that order; junction bases with no gene match: 12. DNA for the CDR3: TGTGCCAGCAGCTCCATCCATACGGACAGGGGGGGCGAGCAGTACTTC. Its protein product is CASSSIHTDRGGEQYF.

The sample holds a few counts of this clone. The CDR3, as DNA: TGTGCCAGCAGCTTCGGACAGTCCTACGAGCAGTACTTC. Translation gives CASSFGQSYEQYF. The rearrangement links TRBV5-4 to TRBJ2-7, with D possibly being TRBD1 (6 bases). Germline V CDR1 and CDR2: SGHNT, YYREEE (reference sequence). This CDR3 has 13 residues. V was cut by 2 bases and J by 1 base, with 7 bases left in between.

The V call is TRBV13, the J call TRBJ1-1, with 7 bases lining up with TRBD1. This CDR3 comprises 16 residues. Unmatched junction bases numbered 10, after V lost 5 bases and J lost 1 base. Germline values: CDR1 PRHDT, CDR2 FYEKMQ (reference sequence). In DNA, the CDR3 is TGTGCCAGCAGCCTCCAACCGGGACAGCGGAACACTGAAGCTTTCTTT. It encodes CASSLQPGQRNTEAFF.

This sequence joins TRBV5-4 and TRBJ2-7; 9 nucleotides match TRBD2. V was pared by 3 bases and J by 7 bases, with 14 bases of the junction left unmatched. The CDR3 loop spans 16 amino acids. Germline V gives CDR1 SGHNT, CDR2 YYREEE (reference sequence). CDR3: CASSYMAGGKPREQYF. The CDR3 DNA reads as TGTGCCAGCAGCTACATGGCGGGGGGGAAACCAAGGGAGCAGTACTTC. Supplemented by reference TRBV5-4 and TRBJ2-7, the full variable domain reads ETGVTQSPTHLIKTRGQQVTLRCSSQSGHNTVSWYQQALGQGPQFIFQYYREEENGRGNFPPRFSGLQFPNYSSELNVNALELDDSALYLCASSYMAGGKPREQYFGPGTRLTVT.

The V and J genes are TRBV7-9 and TRBJ1-1; D remains unclear. Germline V gene data show CDR1 as SEHNR and CDR2 as FQNEAQ (reference sequence). The V end lost 1 base, the J end lost 2 bases, and 8 bases lay between the germline ends. The CDR3 loop spans 14 amino acids. This CDR3 is CASSLGHANTEAFF. The DNA of the CDR3 is TGTGCCAGCAGCTTAGGACATGCTAACACTGAAGCTTTCTTT.

The chain employs TRBV10-3 and TRBJ1-1; a weak D match, TRBD1 (6 bases). V was cut by 1 base and J by 0 bases, with 9 bases left in between. CDR1 and CDR2 from the germline V gene are ENHRY and SYGVKD. The CDR3 totals 15 residues. The CDR3 DNA sequence: TGTGCCATCAGTGAGTTGGGACACCTGAACACTGAAGCTTTCTTT. Translating it yields CAISELGHLNTEAFF.